This is a list of T cell receptor beta chains from one sample in a study of shared clonotypes between healthy human individuals. The table came from immunoSEQ multiplex PCR; TCRdb's copy has only in-frame clones and leaves some out. The repertoire consists of 750,000 to 1,000,000 clones, with 80% to 95% occurring once and the leading ten covering around 24%. The sequenced sample was naive CD8+ T cells sorted from blood. These receptors were obtained from a young man in good health. Each CDR3 is given with its conserved first and last residue. D genes are given only for firm matches.

d_gene,v_gene,len,j_gene,CDR3aa
-,TRBV7-6,15,TRBJ2-1,CASSLSRGSYNEQFF
-,TRBV5-4,14,TRBJ2-5,CASSLEGGGETQYF
TRBD2,TRBV5-1,15,-,CASSLRWEGKDEQYF
TRBD1,TRBV7-8,20,TRBJ2-7,CASSSLLGSDLGQASYEQYF
-,TRBV7-2,16,TRBJ2-5,CASSPALATGQETQYF
TRBD1,TRBV7-9,18,TRBJ2-3,CASSLPPDVGQGTDTQYF
-,TRBV29-1,13,TRBJ2-7,CSSRDINTWEQYF
-,TRBV2,15,TRBJ2-7,CASSEALGISYEQYF
TRBD2,TRBV13,17,TRBJ2-5,CASSLVASGRAVETQYF
-,TRBV27,14,TRBJ2-1,CASSLSRQYNEQFF
-,TRBV4-1,13,TRBJ2-7,CASSQVVGGKQYF
-,TRBV6-1,15,TRBJ2-3,CASSESGDRTDTQYF
-,TRBV28,14,TRBJ1-2,CASSATMGGVDYTF
-,TRBV28,15,TRBJ2-7,CASRSPGRSSYEQYF
-,TRBV5-4,14,TRBJ2-7,CASSLEDSVHEQYF
TRBD1,TRBV7-6,15,TRBJ2-3,CASSLTGGPTDTQYF
TRBD2,TRBV4-3,17,TRBJ2-1,CASSQDSSSGSYNEQFF
-,TRBV10-3,12,TRBJ2-2,CAIKRYTGELFF
-,TRBV14,16,TRBJ1-1,CASSRTGSGSNTEAFF
-,TRBV29-1,14,TRBJ2-3,CSVDGGTPTDTQYF
-,TRBV11-2,14,TRBJ1-1,CASSLTPRNTEAFF
-,TRBV27,16,TRBJ2-1,CASSLSVYLPYNEQFF
-,TRBV11-2,15,TRBJ2-5,CASSRPRPSGGGQYF
-,TRBV10-1,16,TRBJ2-2,CASSDSGKTNTGELFF
TRBD2,TRBV5-1,16,TRBJ2-3,CASSLAETSLTDTQYF
-,TRBV5-1,17,TRBJ1-4,CASSLVVGGATNEKLFF
TRBD1,TRBV28,16,TRBJ1-5,CASSSTGSKGNQPQHF
-,TRBV21-1,20,TRBJ1-5,CASSTSNRVQLGSGNQPQHF
TRBD1,TRBV28,14,TRBJ2-7,CASSRQGAPYEQYF
-,TRBV27,16,TRBJ1-1,CASSFYLGSENTEAFF
TRBD1,TRBV15,14,TRBJ1-5,CATSRWQGDQPQHF
-,TRBV5-6,12,TRBJ2-7,CASSLENYEQYF
TRBD1,TRBV5-4,15,TRBJ2-5,CASSYRDSEQETQYF
-,TRBV5-6,13,TRBJ2-7,CASSLTGGYEQYF
-,TRBV11-2,16,TRBJ2-5,CASSLSWMGGQETQYF
-,TRBV28,19,TRBJ1-2,CASSPPTGSAQRGLWGYTF
-,TRBV27,15,TRBJ2-7,CASSLLSTAYYEQYF
-,TRBV4-3,18,TRBJ2-6,CASSPSRPLGSGANVLTF
TRBD2,TRBV6-5,14,TRBJ2-5,CASSPGGAGETQYF
-,TRBV5-8,13,TRBJ2-5,CASSNSLQETQYF
TRBD1,TRBV5-1,14,TRBJ2-7,CASSSSTGWLEQYF
TRBD1,TRBV29-1,12,TRBJ2-7,CSVGQGEYEQYF
-,TRBV18,14,TRBJ2-1,CASSPTSSYNEQFF
-,TRBV7-8,15,TRBJ1-5,CASSLTDDSNQPQHF
TRBD1,TRBV19,17,TRBJ2-1,CASSMLGQGSFYNEQFF
-,TRBV10-3,14,TRBJ2-6,CASADSPGANVLTF
TRBD1,TRBV6-1,17,TRBJ1-2,CASSAVDWDSRNYGYTF
TRBD2,TRBV7-9,15,TRBJ2-5,CASSPGTSGQETQYF
-,TRBV10-3,13,TRBJ2-5,CAIKRDNQETQYF
TRBD2,TRBV7-8,18,TRBJ2-5,CASSYPEESSGRPPAQYF
TRBD2,TRBV7-9,15,TRBJ2-1,CASSPRTSGSNEQFF
TRBD1,TRBV6-4,16,TRBJ1-4,CASSPGTGETNEKLFF